This TCR beta chain was observed in a study of T-cell memory formation after mild COVID-19. This clonotype was observed a handful of times. Trimming took off 4 bases at V and 8 bases at J, with 9 bases between the two ends. This CDR3 region has 12 residues. The V gene's germline CDR1 is LNHNV and CDR2 YYDKDF (reference sequence). TCRdb recomputed calls from the 5' RACE reads with MiXCR, one row per CDR3 protein. The sample records about 350,000 distinct CDR3 sequences, 25% to 30% being singletons. The rearrangement links TRBV15 to TRBJ2-1; D is uncertain. The source is an adult woman who had mild COVID-19 (a few samples of this study predate the infection). Cell type and time point are not known. The sequencing sample was made of PBMCs or a T cell subset sorted from them (not recorded which). For the CDR3, the DNA is TGTGCCACCAGCATAGAGTACGATGAGCAGTTCTTC. This translates into CATSIEYDEQFF.